This TCR beta chain emerged from a study of beta chain features in type 1 diabetes. Comment on this clone: Its antigen is not known.

Overall study findings and caveats: Because the template was cDNA, high-expressing cells might be over-represented. In comparison with healthy donors, patients had naive, central memory and Treg TCRB repertoires that appeared more similar.

Germline loops: CDR1 MDHEN, CDR2 SYDVKM. The length of the CDR3 is 15 residues. V was trimmed by 3 bases and J by 2 bases, leaving 13 bases between them. Every bit of the isolated RNA underwent reverse transcription, so sequencing read expressed TCRB transcripts. Clones were read by immunoSEQ multiplex PCR, and TCRdb kept only the in-frame ones, dropping some. The profile shows roughly 14,000 clones, approximately 40% of them singletons. The receptor comes from a woman aged 40 to 50 in good health. This chain joins TRBV28 and TRBJ1-2; a weak D match, TRBD1 (5 bases). The sequencing input was stem cell memory CD4+ T cells from blood. CDR3 bases: TGTGCCAGCAGTTTCTGGACAACTTCAAACTATGGCTACACCTTC. Translated: CASSFWTTSNYGYTF.